Reported below is one TCR beta chain. As yet, its antigen is unknown. A read error may explain this, as a much larger clone is one base away. These data come from a study of regulatory T cells in long-lasting Graves disease. General observations from the study: It was possible that the small sample size reduced accuracy. Investigators studied peripheral blood only, not thyroid tissue. More public clonotypes were shared by persistent patients (around 2,800) than by new patients (more than 950).

Germline V gene data show CDR1 as MDHEN and CDR2 as SYDVKM. The CDR3 runs 14 residues. Unmatched junction bases numbered 7, after V lost 7 bases and J lost 2 bases. The TCR beta library used iRepertoire HTBI primers with Arm-PCR amplification of CDR3. TCRdb reprocessed the multiplex PCR reads with MiXCR, giving one entry per CDR3 protein. The repertoire includes some 430,000 distinct CDR3 sequences, 20% to 25% of them detected once, and over 6% sits in the top ten. This sample's time point: persistent/refractory GD, antithyroid drugs over 5 years with positive TRAb. Construction of the TCR library relied on RNA isolated from PBMCs.

Specimen: peripheral blood mononuclear cells (PBMCs), collected when the disease was refractory, from a patient treated with antithyroid drugs. This chain uses TRBV28 with TRBJ2-7, with 8 bases fitting TRBD2. The source of this sequence is a female donor with Graves disease. Here the CDR3 DNA reads TGTGCCAGCACCCAACTAGCGGAAGCCTACGAGCAGTACTTC. It is translated as CASTQLAEAYEQYF.